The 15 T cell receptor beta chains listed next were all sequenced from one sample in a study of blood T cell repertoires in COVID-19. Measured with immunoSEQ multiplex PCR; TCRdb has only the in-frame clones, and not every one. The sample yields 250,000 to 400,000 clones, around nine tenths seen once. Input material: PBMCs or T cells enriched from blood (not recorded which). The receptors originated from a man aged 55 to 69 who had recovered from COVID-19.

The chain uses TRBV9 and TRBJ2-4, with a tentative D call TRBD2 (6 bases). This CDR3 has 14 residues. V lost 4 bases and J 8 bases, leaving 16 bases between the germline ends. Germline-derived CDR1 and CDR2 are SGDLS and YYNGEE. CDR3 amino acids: CASSQGLTRDIQYF. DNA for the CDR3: TGTGCCAGCAGCCAGGGACTGACGAGGGACATTCAGTACTTC.

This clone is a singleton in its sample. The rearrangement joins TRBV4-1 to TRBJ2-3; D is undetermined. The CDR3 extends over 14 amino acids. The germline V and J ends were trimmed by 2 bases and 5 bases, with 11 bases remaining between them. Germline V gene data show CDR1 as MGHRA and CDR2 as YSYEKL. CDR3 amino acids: CASSQLLDLDTQYF. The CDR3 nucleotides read TGCGCCAGCAGCCAACTACTCGATCTAGATACGCAGTATTTT.

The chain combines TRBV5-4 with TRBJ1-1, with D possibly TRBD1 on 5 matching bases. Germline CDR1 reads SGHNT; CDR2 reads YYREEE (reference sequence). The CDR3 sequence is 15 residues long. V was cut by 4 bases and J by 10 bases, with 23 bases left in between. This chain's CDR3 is CASSERGFEAFGAFF. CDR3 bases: TGTGCCAGCAGCGAGCGGGGGTTTGAGGCCTTTGGAGCTTTCTTT.

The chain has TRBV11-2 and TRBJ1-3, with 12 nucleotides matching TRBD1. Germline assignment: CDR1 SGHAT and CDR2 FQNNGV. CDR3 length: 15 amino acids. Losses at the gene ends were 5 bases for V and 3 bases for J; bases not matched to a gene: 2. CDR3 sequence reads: CASSGTGGSGNTIYF. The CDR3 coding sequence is TGTGCCAGCAGCGGGACAGGGGGCAGTGGAAACACCATATATTTT.

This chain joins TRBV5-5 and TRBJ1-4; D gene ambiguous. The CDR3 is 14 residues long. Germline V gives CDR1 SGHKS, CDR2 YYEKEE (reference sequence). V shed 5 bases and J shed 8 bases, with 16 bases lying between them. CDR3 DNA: TGTGCCAGCAGAGATAGGCCCGCGGGAGAAAAACTGTTTTTT. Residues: CASRDRPAGEKLFF.

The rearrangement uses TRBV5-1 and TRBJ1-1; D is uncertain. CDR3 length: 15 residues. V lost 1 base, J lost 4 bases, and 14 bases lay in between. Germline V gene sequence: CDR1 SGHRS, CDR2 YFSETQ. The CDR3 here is CASSLTVVSGTEAFF. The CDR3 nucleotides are TGCGCCAGCAGCTTGACCGTTGTGTCGGGCACTGAAGCTTTCTTT.

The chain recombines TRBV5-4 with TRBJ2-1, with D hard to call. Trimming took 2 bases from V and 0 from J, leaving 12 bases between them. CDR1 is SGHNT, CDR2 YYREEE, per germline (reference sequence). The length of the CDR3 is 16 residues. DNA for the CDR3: TGTGCCAGCAGCTTCAGAGACTTTAGCTCCTACAATGAGCAGTTCTTC. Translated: CASSFRDFSSYNEQFF.

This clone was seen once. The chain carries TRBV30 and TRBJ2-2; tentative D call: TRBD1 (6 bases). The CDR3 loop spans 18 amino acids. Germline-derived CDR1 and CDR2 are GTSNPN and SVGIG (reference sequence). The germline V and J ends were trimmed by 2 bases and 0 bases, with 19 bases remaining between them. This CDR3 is CAWSLDVGTTANTGELFF. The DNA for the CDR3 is TGTGCCTGGAGTCTCGACGTGGGGACAACCGCGAACACCGGGGAGCTGTTTTTT. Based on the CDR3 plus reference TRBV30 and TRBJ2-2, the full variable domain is SQTIHQWPATLVQPVGSPLSLECTVEGTSNPNLYWYRQAAGRGLQLLFYSVGIGQISSEVPQNLSASRPQDRQFILSSKKLLLSDSGFYLCAWSLDVGTTANTGELFFGEGSRLTVL.

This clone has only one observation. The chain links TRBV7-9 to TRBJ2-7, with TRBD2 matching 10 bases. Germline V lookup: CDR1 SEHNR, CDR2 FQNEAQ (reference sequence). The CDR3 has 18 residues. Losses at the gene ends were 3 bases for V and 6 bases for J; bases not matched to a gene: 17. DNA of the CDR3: TGTGCCAGCAGCTTTGTTCTTGGGAGACTAGCGGGCAATCCCGAGCAGTACTTC. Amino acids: CASSFVLGRLAGNPEQYF.

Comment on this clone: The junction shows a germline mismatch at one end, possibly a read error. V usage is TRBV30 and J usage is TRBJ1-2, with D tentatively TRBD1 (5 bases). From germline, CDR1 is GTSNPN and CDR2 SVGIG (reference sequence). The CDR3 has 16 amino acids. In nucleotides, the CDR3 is TGTGTCTGGAGTCCCGGATTCGACCGGGGGGACTATGGCTACACCTTC. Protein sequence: CVWSPGFDRGDYGYTF.

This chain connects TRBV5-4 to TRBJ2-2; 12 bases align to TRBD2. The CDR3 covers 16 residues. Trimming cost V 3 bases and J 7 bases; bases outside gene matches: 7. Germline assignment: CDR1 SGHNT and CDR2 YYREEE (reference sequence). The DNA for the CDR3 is TGTGCCAGCAGCTACTCTAGCGGGGGGGCCTTCGGGGAGCTGTTTTTT. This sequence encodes CASSYSSGGAFGELFF.

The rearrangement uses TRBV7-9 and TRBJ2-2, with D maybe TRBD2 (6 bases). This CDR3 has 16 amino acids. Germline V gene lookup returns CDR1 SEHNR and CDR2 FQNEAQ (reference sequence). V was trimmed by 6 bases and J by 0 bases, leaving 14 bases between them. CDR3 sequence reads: CASRRTGESNTGELFF. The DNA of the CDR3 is TGTGCCAGCAGACGAACGGGGGAATCGAACACCGGGGAGCTGTTTTTT.

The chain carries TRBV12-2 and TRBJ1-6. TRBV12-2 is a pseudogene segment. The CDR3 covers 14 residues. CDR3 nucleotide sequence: TGTGCAAGTCGCTTAATGAGGGTTTATTCACCCCTCCACTTT. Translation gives CASRLMRVYSPLHF.

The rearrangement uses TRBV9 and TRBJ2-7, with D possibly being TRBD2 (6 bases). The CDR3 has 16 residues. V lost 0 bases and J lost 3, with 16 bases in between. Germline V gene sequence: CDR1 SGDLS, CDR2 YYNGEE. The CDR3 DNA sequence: TGTGCCAGCAGCGTAGGGGGGGTTCAGGAGTTCTACGAGCAGTACTTC. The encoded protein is CASSVGGVQEFYEQYF.

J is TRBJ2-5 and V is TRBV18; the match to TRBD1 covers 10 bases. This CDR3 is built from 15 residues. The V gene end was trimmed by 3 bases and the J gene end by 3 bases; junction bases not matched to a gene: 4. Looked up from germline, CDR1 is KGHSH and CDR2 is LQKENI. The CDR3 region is CASSPGTGAEETQYF. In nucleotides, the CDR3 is TGTGCCAGCTCACCCGGGACAGGGGCTGAAGAGACCCAGTACTTC.